This is a list of T cell receptor beta chains from one sample in a study of blood T cell repertoires in COVID-19. Assay used: immunoSEQ multiplex PCR; TCRdb lists only in-frame clones, some missing. The sample shows fewer than 350,000 clones, around 87% of them seen only once. Sequencing was performed on PBMCs or T cells enriched from blood (not recorded which). All receptors derive from a woman under 30 with acute COVID-19. CDR3s include the opening cysteine and the closing phenylalanine or tryptophan. A D gene is named only where the DNA matches it firmly. Size tells how often a clone was seen (once, few, many) or the class of an expanded clone, and some rows leave it out.

j_gene,len,abundance,v_gene,d_gene,CDR3nt,CDR3aa
TRBJ1-1,12,.,TRBV19,TRBD1,TGTGCCAGTAGGCAGGGGGCCGCTGAAGCTTTCTTT,CASRQGAAEAFF
TRBJ2-3,11,.,TRBV25-1,TRBD1,TGTGCCAGCAGGGGGACAGGGTGGCAGTATTTT,CASRGTGWQYF
TRBJ2-1,16,.,TRBV10-2,TRBD1,TGCGCCAGCAGAGACAGGGCCCACTACCCCTACAATGAGCAGTTCTTC,CASRDRAHYPYNEQFF
TRBJ2-7,16,.,TRBV9,TRBD1,TGTGCCAGCAGCGAGACTGCCGGGACAGGGACCTACGAGCAGTACTTC,CASSETAGTGTYEQYF
TRBJ2-3,16,.,TRBV10-2,TRBD2,TGCGCCAGCAGTGATCCGAGCGGGAGGGGCACAGATACGCAGTATTTT,CASSDPSGRGTDTQYF
TRBJ2-2,16,.,TRBV6-4,.,TGTGCCAGCAGCGCGGGCCAGACTTCGAACACCGGGGAGCTGTTTTTT,CASSAGQTSNTGELFF
TRBJ2-2,16,.,TRBV18,.,TGTGCCAGCTCACCACCCCAGGGGCGGAACACCGGGGAGCTGTTTTTT,CASSPPQGRNTGELFF
TRBJ2-7,13,.,TRBV18,.,TGTGCCAGCTCGTTTGAGAGGATTTACGAGCAGTACTTC,CASSFERIYEQYF
TRBJ1-5,15,.,TRBV19,.,TGTGCCAGTAGCACGACAGGATATAGCAATCAGCCCCAGCATTTT,CASSTTGYSNQPQHF
TRBJ2-3,14,.,TRBV18,TRBD1,TGTGCCAGCTCACCGGGACAGGGGACAGATACGCAGTATTTT,CASSPGQGTDTQYF
TRBJ2-7,15,.,TRBV2,TRBD1,TGTGCCAGCGGGGGACAGGGACCTTCTTCCTACGAGCAGTACTTC,CASGGQGPSSYEQYF
TRBJ1-4,14,many,TRBV7-9,TRBD1,TGTGCCAGCAGTCGGACAGGGGGAGGTGAAAAACTGTTTTTT,CASSRTGGGEKLFF
TRBJ1-2,14,.,TRBV19,.,TGTGCCAGTAGCGGAGGGACGCCCACCTATGGCTACACCTTC,CASSGGTPTYGYTF
TRBJ1-1,16,.,TRBV7-9,TRBD1,TGTGCCAGCAGACCGGACAGGGGACGAATGAACACTGAAGCTTTCTTT,CASRPDRGRMNTEAFF
TRBJ2-1,16,.,TRBV7-9,TRBD2,TGTGCCAGCAGCTTATCCCCACTAGCGGGAAACAATGAGCAGTTCTTC,CASSLSPLAGNNEQFF
TRBJ2-3,15,.,TRBV15,.,TGTGCCACCAGTAGAACCGTAGACAACACAGATACGCAGTATTTT,CATSRTVDNTDTQYF
TRBJ2-1,17,once,TRBV19,TRBD2,TGTGCCAGTAGTCCAGGTGCGGGAGGAAGTGGGAGGGATGAGCAGTTCTTC,CASSPGAGGSGRDEQFF
TRBJ1-5,15,.,TRBV15,.,TGTGCCACCAGCAGAGCCACTAACAGGGATCAGCCCCAGCATTTT,CATSRATNRDQPQHF
TRBJ2-3,13,.,TRBV12-3/TRBV12-4,.,TGTGCCAGTACTAGTTTGGTCACAGATACGCAGTATTTT,CASTSLVTDTQYF
TRBJ2-7,14,.,TRBV19,TRBD2,TGTGCCAGTAGTCAGCGGGAGAGCTCCTACGAGCAGTACTTC,CASSQRESSYEQYF
TRBJ2-7,15,once,TRBV4-2,TRBD2,TGTGCCAGCAGCCAGAGAGCGGGAGGGCCCGCCGAGCAGTACTTC,CASSQRAGGPAEQYF
TRBJ1-2,15,.,TRBV10-3,TRBD1,TGTGCCATCAGCTCCGGGGGACAGGGGCTGAGTGGCTACACCTTC,CAISSGGQGLSGYTF
TRBJ2-7,15,.,TRBV6-5,TRBD2,TGTGCCAGCAGCGCTATAGCGGGAGGCGGCTACGAGCAGTACTTC,CASSAIAGGGYEQYF
TRBJ2-1,22,.,TRBV9,TRBD2,TGTGCCAGCAGCTCCCGGGGTAGCGGGGCGACCCCGTTTACGAGCTCCTACAATGAGCAGTTCTTC,CASSSRGSGATPFTSSYNEQFF
TRBJ2-3,15,once,TRBV19,.,TGTGCCAGTAGTATCATTCCGGGGGTAACAGATACGCAGTATTTT,CASSIIPGVTDTQYF
TRBJ2-2,14,.,TRBV10-2,TRBD2,TGCGCCAGCATTTACTTCGGGGGGGCCGGGGAGCTGTTTTTT,CASIYFGGAGELFF
TRBJ1-6,13,.,TRBV6-5,TRBD1,TGTGCCAGCAGGGGACAGCTAAATTCACCCCTCCACTTT,CASRGQLNSPLHF
TRBJ1-4,13,.,TRBV19,TRBD1,TGTGCCAGTAGTGGGACAGGGCCTGAAAAACTGTTTTTT,CASSGTGPEKLFF
TRBJ1-2,13,.,TRBV19,.,TGTGCCATCGGGGGTCCCCCCAACTATGGCTACACCTTC,CAIGGPPNYGYTF
TRBJ2-5,17,.,TRBV3-1/TRBV3-2,TRBD2,TGTGCCAGCAGCCAGGTTTTGGCGACTAGCGGGAGGGAGACCCAGTACTTC,CASSQVLATSGRETQYF
TRBJ2-1,15,.,TRBV7-9,.,TGTGCCAGCAGCTTAGTCTCCAGCTCCTACAATGAGCAGTTCTTC,CASSLVSSSYNEQFF
TRBJ2-5,15,.,TRBV19,TRBD1,TGTGCCAGTAGTAGGGGTCGGACAGGACAAGAGACCCAGTACTTC,CASSRGRTGQETQYF
TRBJ1-2,13,few,TRBV9,.,TGTGCCAGCAGTGCCGGAGATTTAAACCGCTACACCTTC,CASSAGDLNRYTF
TRBJ1-1,17,once,TRBV18,TRBD1,TGTGCCAGCTCAGGAACGGAGACAGGGGTGGGGAACACTGAAGCTTTCTTT,CASSGTETGVGNTEAFF
TRBJ2-7,12,once,TRBV7-2,.,TGTGCCAGCAGCTCGAGGAGTTCCGAGCAGTACTTC,CASSSRSSEQYF
TRBJ2-7,15,.,TRBV15,TRBD2,TGTGCCACCAGGTCTAGCGGGAGACTCTCCTACGAGCAGTACTTC,CATRSSGRLSYEQYF
TRBJ1-4,13,.,TRBV28,.,TGTGCCAGCAGCCGACTGATTAATGAAAAACTGTTTTTT,CASSRLINEKLFF
TRBJ2-2,15,.,TRBV5-1,.,TGCGCCAGCAGCTTAACGGACAGGAACACCGGGGAGCTGTTTTTT,CASSLTDRNTGELFF
TRBJ2-1,18,.,TRBV4-2,.,TGTGCCAGCAGCCAAGATTTCAATAGCGGCGGAGAATACAATGAGCAGTTCTTC,CASSQDFNSGGEYNEQFF
TRBJ2-2,17,.,TRBV7-2,.,TGTGCCAGCAGCTTAGGGGGATTAAGCGGGAACACCGGGGAGCTGTTTTTT,CASSLGGLSGNTGELFF
TRBJ2-3,16,.,TRBV18,.,TGTGCCAGCTCACCTCTTAGCGGTCCTAGCACAGATACGCAGTATTTT,CASSPLSGPSTDTQYF
TRBJ2-7,12,few,TRBV4-1,.,TGCGCCAGCAGCCCAGCGCGGGGTGAGCAGTACTTC,CASSPARGEQYF
TRBJ1-1,14,.,TRBV18,TRBD1,TGTGCCAGCTCAATGGACAGGGGGCAGATTGAAGCTTTCTTT,CASSMDRGQIEAFF
TRBJ1-1,14,.,TRBV6-5,TRBD1,TGTGCCAGCAGTTACTCGAACAGGGGAACTGAAGCTTTCTTT,CASSYSNRGTEAFF
TRBJ2-7,14,few,TRBV15,TRBD1,TGTGCCACCAGCAGAGAGGGACAGTCCTACGAGCAGTACTTC,CATSREGQSYEQYF
TRBJ2-7,13,once,TRBV6-5,.,TGTGCCAGCCTTAAAGCCCTCTCCTACGAGCAGTACTTC,CASLKALSYEQYF
TRBJ2-3,10,.,TRBV10-2,.,TGCGCCAGCAGTGGGCATACGCAGTATTTT,CASSGHTQYF
TRBJ2-5,19,.,TRBV19,TRBD2,TGTGCCAGTAGCCGCGGACTAGCGGGAGGACTAACAACACAAGAGACCCAGTACTTC,CASSRGLAGGLTTQETQYF
TRBJ2-1,15,.,TRBV28,.,TGTGCCAGCAGTTTATTTAGGGGCTCCTACAATGAGCAGTTCTTC,CASSLFRGSYNEQFF
TRBJ2-2,15,.,TRBV7-2,TRBD1,TGTGCCAGCAGCCTACGGACAGGGGGAACCGGGGAGCTGTTTTTT,CASSLRTGGTGELFF
TRBJ2-3,13,.,TRBV29-1,.,TGCAGCGTTGAAAGGACAGACACAGATACGCAGTATTTT,CSVERTDTDTQYF
TRBJ2-5,17,.,TRBV19,.,TGTGCCAGTAGTATACGGCGGACACCCGTGTACCAAGAGACCCAGTACTTC,CASSIRRTPVYQETQYF
TRBJ2-1,16,.,TRBV11-3,.,TGTGCCAGCAGCCCAGGGGGGTCAGGCTCCTACAATGAGCAGTTCTTC,CASSPGGSGSYNEQFF
TRBJ2-5,13,once,TRBV20-1,TRBD2,TGCAGTGCTAGTAGACTAGCGCGAGAGACCCAGTACTTC,CSASRLARETQYF
TRBJ2-7,15,.,TRBV7-2,.,TGTGCCAGCAGCCTACTGATTGGACAGACCTACGAGCAGTACTTC,CASSLLIGQTYEQYF